What follows describes a single T cell receptor (beta chain). No antigen is known for it. The V gene end was trimmed by 5 bases and the J gene end by 4 bases; junction bases not matched to a gene: 4. CDR3 size: 14 residues. Germline CDR1 is SGHTA and CDR2 is FQGNSA. Use of 60 Vbeta and 13 Jbeta primers characterized the PCR. Data came from immunoSEQ multiplex PCR; TCRdb stores just in-frame clones and leaves some out. The sample contains about 170,000 clones, 75% to 85% of which appear only once. This entry comes from a study of cytomegalovirus exposure and HLA in healthy donors. Study results and limitations: Later analysis demonstrated an association between a missense DCLRE1C variant and TCR beta V- and J-gene trimming.

This TCR came from a female donor in good health and CMV-seronegative. The rearrangement links TRBV7-2 to TRBJ1-2, with 10 positions matching TRBD1. What was sequenced was PBMCs. CDR3: CASSTRQGAYGYTF. CDR3 nucleotide sequence: TGTGCCAGCAGCACTCGACAGGGGGCCTATGGCTACACCTTC.